The rows below give T cell receptor beta chains drawn from one sample of a study of identifying expanded T cells in peripheral blood. The method was immunoSEQ multiplex PCR; TCRdb's version includes in-frame clones alone and lacks a portion of them. The sample yields over 90,000 clones, approximately 85% seen once. What was sequenced was blood. These receptors originate from a person aged 18 to 75 in good health. Both conserved end residues are part of each CDR3. D genes are given only for firm matches. The size of a clone is reported for some rows only, either as once, few or many, or as a class for expanded clones.

cdr3_nt cdr3_aa v_call clone_size d_call j_call
TGTGCCAGCAGCTCCGGACAGGGAAGTCTGCTGCCTGGGGCCAACGTCCTGACTTTC CASSSGQGSLLPGANVLTF TRBV7-9 NA TRBD1 TRBJ2-6
TGTGCCATCAGCATGACAGGGACTAGGGAAAAACTGTTTTTT CAISMTGTREKLFF TRBV10-3 NA TRBD1 TRBJ1-4
TGCGCCAGCAGTGATGGTAGCCTTCCGAAGGATGAGCAGTTCTTC CASSDGSLPKDEQFF TRBV10-1 NA NA TRBJ2-1
TGTGCCAGCAGTTCCGGACTAGCGGGGCCAGATACGCAGTATTTT CASSSGLAGPDTQYF TRBV6-6 NA TRBD2 TRBJ2-3
TGCGCCAGCAGCCAAGCGAAGAACTATGGCTACACCTTC CASSQAKNYGYTF TRBV4-1 NA NA TRBJ1-2
TGTGCCAGCAGCTTGGGAGCTAACTATGGCTACACCTTC CASSLGANYGYTF TRBV7-8 NA NA TRBJ1-2
TGTGCCTGGGGACGACAGACCTCTGGAAACACCATATATTTT CAWGRQTSGNTIYF TRBV30 once NA TRBJ1-3
TGTGCCACCAGCAGAGAAGGGAGACAGGGAGCCACCCTCCACTTT CATSREGRQGATLHF TRBV15 few TRBD1 TRBJ1-6
TGTGCCAGTAGTTCCGGGACGGCCGCGGGCCTAATTAGTACCCAGTACTTC CASSSGTAAGLISTQYF TRBV19 NA NA TRBJ2-5
TGTGCCAGTAGTGAAGGTGGACTCGGGAACACCATATATTTT CASSEGGLGNTIYF TRBV19 few NA TRBJ1-3
TGTGCCAGCAGTAGAATGGGATATAGCAATCAGCCCCAGCATTTT CASSRMGYSNQPQHF TRBV6-5 few NA TRBJ1-5
TGTGCCAGCAGTTACGTTGGGAGCTCCTACGAGCAGTACTTC CASSYVGSSYEQYF TRBV6-5 NA NA TRBJ2-7
TGTGCCAGCAGCCCCCGGGACAGGGATGACTATGGCTACACCTTC CASSPRDRDDYGYTF TRBV11-2 NA TRBD1 TRBJ1-2
TGTGCCAGCAGCCAGACTCATAGCGGGAGGGCCCGCTCCTACAATGAGCAGTTCTTC CASSQTHSGRARSYNEQFF TRBV11-1 NA TRBD2 TRBJ2-1
TGTGCCAGCAGCTTGGATGGAAACACCATATATTTT CASSLDGNTIYF TRBV5-4 NA NA TRBJ1-3
TGTGCCAGCAGCCAAGATAGACTAGCGGGAATCCAACGCTACGAGCAGTACTTC CASSQDRLAGIQRYEQYF TRBV14 NA TRBD2 TRBJ2-7
TGTGCCAGCAGCTTGGGGACAGGCAATGGCTACACCTTC CASSLGTGNGYTF TRBV7-8 NA TRBD1 TRBJ1-2
TGTGCCAGCTCACCAGGGGAGTACGAGCAGTACTTC CASSPGEYEQYF TRBV18 NA NA TRBJ2-7
TGCGCCAGCAGCCAAGGGGGGACAGGGCGCCGTAGGGATCAGCCCCAGCATTTT CASSQGGTGRRRDQPQHF TRBV4-1 NA TRBD1 TRBJ1-5